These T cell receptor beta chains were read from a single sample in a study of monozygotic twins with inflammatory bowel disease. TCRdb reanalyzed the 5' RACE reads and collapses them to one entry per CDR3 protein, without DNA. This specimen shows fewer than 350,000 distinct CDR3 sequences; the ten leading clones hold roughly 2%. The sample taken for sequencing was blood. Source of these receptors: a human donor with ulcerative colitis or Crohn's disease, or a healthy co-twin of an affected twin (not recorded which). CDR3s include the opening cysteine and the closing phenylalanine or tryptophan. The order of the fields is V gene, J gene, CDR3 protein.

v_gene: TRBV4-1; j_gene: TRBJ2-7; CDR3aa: CASSQDRGDEQYF
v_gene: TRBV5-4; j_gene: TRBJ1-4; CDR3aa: CASSLYLGPATNEKLFF
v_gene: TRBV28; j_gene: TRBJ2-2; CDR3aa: CASQFGGVGGELFF
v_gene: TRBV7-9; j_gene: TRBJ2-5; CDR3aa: CASSPGLAGVWQETQYF
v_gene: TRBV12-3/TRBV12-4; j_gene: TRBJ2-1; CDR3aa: CASSLGIAGDFLSYNEQFF
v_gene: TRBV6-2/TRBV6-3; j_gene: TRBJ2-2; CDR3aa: CASSYSGTGYTGELFF
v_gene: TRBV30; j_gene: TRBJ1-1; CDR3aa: CAWKEGTEAFF
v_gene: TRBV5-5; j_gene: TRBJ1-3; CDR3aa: CASSPGHGNTIYF
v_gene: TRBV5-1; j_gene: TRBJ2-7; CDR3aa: CASSLYFDRAMDEQYF
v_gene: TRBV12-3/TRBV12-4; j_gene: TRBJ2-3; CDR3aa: CASTTGGRSSDTQYF
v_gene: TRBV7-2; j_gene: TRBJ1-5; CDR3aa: CASSSGPTVGPQHF